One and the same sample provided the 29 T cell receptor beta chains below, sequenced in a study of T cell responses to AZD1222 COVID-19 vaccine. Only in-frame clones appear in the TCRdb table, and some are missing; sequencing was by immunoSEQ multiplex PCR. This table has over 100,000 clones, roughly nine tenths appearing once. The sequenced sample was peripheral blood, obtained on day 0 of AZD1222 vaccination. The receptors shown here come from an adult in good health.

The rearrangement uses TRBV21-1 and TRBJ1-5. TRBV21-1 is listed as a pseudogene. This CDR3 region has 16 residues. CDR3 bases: TGTGCCAGCAGCAAAAAGTGGAACGGCACGGGACAGCCCCAGCATTTT. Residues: CASSKKWNGTGQPQHF.

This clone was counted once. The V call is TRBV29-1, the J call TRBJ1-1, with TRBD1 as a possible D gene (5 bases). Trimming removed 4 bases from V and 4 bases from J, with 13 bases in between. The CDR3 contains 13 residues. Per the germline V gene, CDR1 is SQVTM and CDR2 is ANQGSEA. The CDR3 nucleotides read TGCAGCGTTGGAGGCCAGGGCGGCACTGAAGCTTTCTTT. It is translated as CSVGGQGGTEAFF.

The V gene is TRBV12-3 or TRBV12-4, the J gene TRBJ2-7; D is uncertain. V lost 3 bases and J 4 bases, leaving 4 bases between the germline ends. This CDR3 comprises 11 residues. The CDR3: CASSFSYEQYF. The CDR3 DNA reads TGTGCCAGCAGTTTCAGTTACGAGCAGTACTTC.

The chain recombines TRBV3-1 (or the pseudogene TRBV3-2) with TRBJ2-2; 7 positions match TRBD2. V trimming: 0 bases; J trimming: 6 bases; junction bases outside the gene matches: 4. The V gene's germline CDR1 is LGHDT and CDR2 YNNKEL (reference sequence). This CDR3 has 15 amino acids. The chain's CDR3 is CASSQDFRGAGELFF. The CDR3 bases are TGTGCCAGCAGCCAAGATTTTCGGGGGGCCGGGGAGCTGTTTTTT.

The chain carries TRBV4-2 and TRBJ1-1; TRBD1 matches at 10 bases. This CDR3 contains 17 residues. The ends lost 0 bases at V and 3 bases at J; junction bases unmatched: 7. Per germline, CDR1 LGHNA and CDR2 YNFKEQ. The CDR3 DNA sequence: TGTGCCAGCAGCCAAGAACCTTCCGGACAGGGGGACACTGAAGCTTTCTTT. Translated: CASSQEPSGQGDTEAFF.

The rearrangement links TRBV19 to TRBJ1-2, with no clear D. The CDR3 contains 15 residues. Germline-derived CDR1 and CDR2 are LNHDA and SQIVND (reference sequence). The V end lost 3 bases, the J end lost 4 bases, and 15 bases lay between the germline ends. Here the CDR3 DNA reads TGTGCCAGTAGTATGGAGGGCGGGCGGCTCTATGGCTACACCTTC. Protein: CASSMEGGRLYGYTF.

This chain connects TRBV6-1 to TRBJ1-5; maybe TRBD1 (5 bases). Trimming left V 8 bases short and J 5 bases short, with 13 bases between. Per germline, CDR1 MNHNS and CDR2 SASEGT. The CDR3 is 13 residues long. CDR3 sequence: CASQLPGDQPQHF. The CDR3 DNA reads TGTGCCAGCCAACTGCCGGGGGATCAGCCCCAGCATTTT.

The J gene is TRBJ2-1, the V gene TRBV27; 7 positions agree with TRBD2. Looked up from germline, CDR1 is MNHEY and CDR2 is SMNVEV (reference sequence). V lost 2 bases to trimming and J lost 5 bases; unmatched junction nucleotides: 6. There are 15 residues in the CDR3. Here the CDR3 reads CASSLQRGLNNEQFF. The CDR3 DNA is TGTGCCAGCAGTTTACAACGGGGACTAAACAATGAGCAGTTCTTC.

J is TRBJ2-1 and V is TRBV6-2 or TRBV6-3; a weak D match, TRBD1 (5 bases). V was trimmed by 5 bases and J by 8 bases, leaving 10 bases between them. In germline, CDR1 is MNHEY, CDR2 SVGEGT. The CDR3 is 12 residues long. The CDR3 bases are TGTGCCAGCAGTACCAGGGTCCATGAGCAGTTCTTC. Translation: CASSTRVHEQFF.

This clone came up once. The CDR3 loop reads CASSWFLTGGDIQYF. The CDR3 DNA sequence: TGTGCCAGCAGCTGGTTCCTGACGGGAGGGGACATTCAGTACTTC. The rearrangement joins TRBV7-2 to TRBJ2-4; 8 bases fit TRBD2. Germline CDR1 and CDR2: SGHTA and FQGNSA. This CDR3 spans 15 amino acids. V shed 4 bases, J shed 8 bases, and the junction held 10 bases outside the gene matches. Drawing the rest from reference TRBV7-2 and TRBJ2-4, the complete variable domain is GAGVSQSPSNKVTEKGKDVELRCDPISGHTALYWYRQSLGQGLEFLIYFQGNSAPDKSGLPSDRFSAERTGGSVSTLTIQRTQQEDSAVYLCASSWFLTGGDIQYFGAGTRLSVL.

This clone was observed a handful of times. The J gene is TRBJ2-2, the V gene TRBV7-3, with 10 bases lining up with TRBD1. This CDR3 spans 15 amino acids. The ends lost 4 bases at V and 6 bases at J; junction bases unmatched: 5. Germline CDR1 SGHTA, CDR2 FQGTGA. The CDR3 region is CASSSLGQGAGELFF. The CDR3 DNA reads TGTGCCAGCAGCTCCCTCGGACAGGGGGCCGGGGAGCTGTTTTTT.

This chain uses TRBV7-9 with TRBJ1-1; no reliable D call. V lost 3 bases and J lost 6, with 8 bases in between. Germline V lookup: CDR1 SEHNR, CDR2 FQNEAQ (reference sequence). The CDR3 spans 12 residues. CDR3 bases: TGTGCCAGCAGCTTTGGGCAGGCTGAAGCTTTCTTT. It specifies CASSFGQAEAFF.

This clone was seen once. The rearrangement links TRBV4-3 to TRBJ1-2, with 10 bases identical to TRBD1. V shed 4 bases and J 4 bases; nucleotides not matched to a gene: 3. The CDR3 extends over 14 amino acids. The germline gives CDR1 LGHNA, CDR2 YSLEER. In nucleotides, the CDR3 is TGCGCCAGCAGCCGGGACAGGGGCGTCTATGGCTACACCTTC. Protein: CASSRDRGVYGYTF.

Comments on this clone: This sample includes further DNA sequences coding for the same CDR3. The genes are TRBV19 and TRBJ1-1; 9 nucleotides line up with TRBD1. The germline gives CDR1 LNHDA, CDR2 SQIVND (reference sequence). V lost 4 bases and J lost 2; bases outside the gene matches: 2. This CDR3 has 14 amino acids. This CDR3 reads CASSRGQGNTEAFF. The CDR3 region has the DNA TGTGCCAGTAGTAGGGGACAGGGAAACACTGAAGCTTTCTTT.

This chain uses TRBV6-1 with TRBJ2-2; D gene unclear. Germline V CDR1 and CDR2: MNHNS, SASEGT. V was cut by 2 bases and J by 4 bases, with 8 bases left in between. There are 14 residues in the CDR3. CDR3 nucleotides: TGTGCCAGCAGTGAATGGGTAGGCACCGGGGAGCTGTTTTTT. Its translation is CASSEWVGTGELFF.

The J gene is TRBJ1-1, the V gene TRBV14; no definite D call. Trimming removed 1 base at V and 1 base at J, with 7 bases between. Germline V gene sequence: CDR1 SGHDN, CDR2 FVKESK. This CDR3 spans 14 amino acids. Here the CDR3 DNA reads TGTGCCAGCAGCCAAGTGTGGGGGAACACTGAAGCTTTCTTT. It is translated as CASSQVWGNTEAFF.

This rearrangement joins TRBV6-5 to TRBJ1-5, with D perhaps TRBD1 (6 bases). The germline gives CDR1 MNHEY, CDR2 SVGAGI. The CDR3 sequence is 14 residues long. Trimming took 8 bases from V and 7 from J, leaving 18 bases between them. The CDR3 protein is CASWVWGAGQPQHF. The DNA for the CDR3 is TGTGCCAGCTGGGTTTGGGGGGCAGGCCAGCCCCAGCATTTT.

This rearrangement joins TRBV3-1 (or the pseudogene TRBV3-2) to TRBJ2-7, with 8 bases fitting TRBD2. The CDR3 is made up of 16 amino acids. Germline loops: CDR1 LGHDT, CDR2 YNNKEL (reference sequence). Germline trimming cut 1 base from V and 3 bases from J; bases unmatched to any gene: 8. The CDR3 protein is CASSQGWGSGGYEQYF. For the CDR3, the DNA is TGTGCCAGCAGCCAAGGGTGGGGCAGCGGGGGCTACGAGCAGTACTTC.

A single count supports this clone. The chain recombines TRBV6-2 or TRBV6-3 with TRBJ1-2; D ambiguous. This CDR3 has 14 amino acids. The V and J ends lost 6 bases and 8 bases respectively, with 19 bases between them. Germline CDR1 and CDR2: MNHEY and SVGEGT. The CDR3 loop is CASSSRAGVGGYTF. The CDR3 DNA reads TGTGCCAGCAGCTCTCGGGCCGGGGTTGGGGGCTACACCTTC.

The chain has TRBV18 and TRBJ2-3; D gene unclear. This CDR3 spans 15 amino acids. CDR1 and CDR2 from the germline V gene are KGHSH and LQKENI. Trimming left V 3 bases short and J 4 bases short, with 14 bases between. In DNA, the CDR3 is TGTGCCAGCTCACCTCAAGGGAACGCCCCAGATACGCAGTATTTT. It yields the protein CASSPQGNAPDTQYF.

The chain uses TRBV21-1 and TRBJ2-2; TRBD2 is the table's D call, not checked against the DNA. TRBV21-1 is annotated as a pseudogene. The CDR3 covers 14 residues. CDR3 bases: TGTGCCAGCAGCAAATCGCTGCCGGCCGGGGAGCTGTTTTTT. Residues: CASSKSLPAGELFF.

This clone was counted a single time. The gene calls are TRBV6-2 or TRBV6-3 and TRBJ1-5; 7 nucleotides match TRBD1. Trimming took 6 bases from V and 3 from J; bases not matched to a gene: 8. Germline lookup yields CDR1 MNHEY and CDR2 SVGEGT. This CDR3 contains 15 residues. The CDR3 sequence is CASSDDRVLNQPQHF. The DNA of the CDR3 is TGTGCCAGCAGCGACGACAGGGTACTCAATCAGCCCCAGCATTTT.

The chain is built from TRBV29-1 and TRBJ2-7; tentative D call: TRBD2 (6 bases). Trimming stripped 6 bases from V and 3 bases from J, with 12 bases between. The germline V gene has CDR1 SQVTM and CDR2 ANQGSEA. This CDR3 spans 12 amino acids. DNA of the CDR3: TGCAGCGTGCGGGAACCCAGCTACGAGCAGTACTTC. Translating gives CSVREPSYEQYF.

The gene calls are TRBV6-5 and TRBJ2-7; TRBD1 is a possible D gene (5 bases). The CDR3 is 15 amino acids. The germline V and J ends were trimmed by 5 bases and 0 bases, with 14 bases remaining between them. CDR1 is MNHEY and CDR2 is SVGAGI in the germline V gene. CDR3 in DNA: TGTGCCAGCAGTCGAGGCAGGGCGGTCTCCTACGAGCAGTACTTC. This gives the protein CASSRGRAVSYEQYF.

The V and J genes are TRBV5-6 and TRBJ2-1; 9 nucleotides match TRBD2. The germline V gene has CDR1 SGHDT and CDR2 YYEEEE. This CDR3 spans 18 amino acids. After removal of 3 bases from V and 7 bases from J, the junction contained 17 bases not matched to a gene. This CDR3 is CASSSSQLVAGGRNEQFF. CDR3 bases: TGTGCCAGCAGCTCGTCCCAGCTTGTGGCGGGGGGGCGGAATGAGCAGTTCTTC. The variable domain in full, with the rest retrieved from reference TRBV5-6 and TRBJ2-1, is DAGVTQSPTHLIKTRGQQVTLRCSPKSGHDTVSWYQQALGQGPQFIFQYYEEEERQRGNFPDRFSGHQFPNYSSELNVNALLLGDSALYLCASSSSQLVAGGRNEQFFGPGTRLTVL.

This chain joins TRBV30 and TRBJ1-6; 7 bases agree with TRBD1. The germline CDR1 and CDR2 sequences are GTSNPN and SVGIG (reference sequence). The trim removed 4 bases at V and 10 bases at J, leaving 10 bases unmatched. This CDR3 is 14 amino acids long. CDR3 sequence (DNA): TGTGCCTGGATGGGGTGGGACAGAGGCTCACCCCTCCACTTT. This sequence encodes CAWMGWDRGSPLHF.

The CDR3 coding sequence is TGTGCTAGTGGTTTGGCGGCGGGGATCCTCCCGGGGCGGAACACTGAAGCTTTCTTT. Translated: CASGLAAGILPGRNTEAFF. The chain employs TRBV12-5 and TRBJ1-1, with D perhaps matching TRBD1 (5 bases). The CDR3 is 19 residues long. Germline V gives CDR1 LGHNT, CDR2 FRNRAP. With 1 base removed from V and 1 base from J, the gap between germline ends came to 22 bases.

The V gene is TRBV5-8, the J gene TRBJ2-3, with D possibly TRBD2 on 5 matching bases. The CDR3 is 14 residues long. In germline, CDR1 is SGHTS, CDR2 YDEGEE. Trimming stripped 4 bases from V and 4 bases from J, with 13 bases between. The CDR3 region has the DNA TGTGCCAGCAGCCCGCTATATAGCGCAGATACGCAGTATTTT. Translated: CASSPLYSADTQYF.

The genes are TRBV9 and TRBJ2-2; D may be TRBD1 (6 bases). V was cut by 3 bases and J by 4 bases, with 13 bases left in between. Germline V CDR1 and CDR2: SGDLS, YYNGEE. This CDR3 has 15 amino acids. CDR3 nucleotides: TGTGCCAGCAGCGCCCACACAGGGATCACCGGGGAGCTGTTTTTT. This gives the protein CASSAHTGITGELFF. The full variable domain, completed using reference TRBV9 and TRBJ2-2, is DSGVTQTPKHLITATGQRVTLRCSPRSGDLSVYWYQQSLDQGLQFLIQYYNGEERAKGNILERFSAQQFPDLHSELNLSSLELGDSALYFCASSAHTGITGELFFGEGSRLTVL.